This T cell receptor beta chain appears in the sequencing data of a study of cytomegalovirus exposure and HLA in healthy donors. Background on the study: Most genotyped donors, around four fifths of fewer than 400, had Caucasian-associated genetic ancestry.

Trimming took off 7 bases at V and 4 bases at J, with 12 bases between the two ends. Germline loops: CDR1 SGDLS, CDR2 YYNGEE. The CDR3 has 12 amino acids. Points from the study as a whole: Later genetic work tied a missense DCLRE1C variant to beta-chain V and J trimming. Among donors in an Asian-associated ancestry cluster, a later analysis reportedly found fewer N-insertions than the approximately 670-donor mean. Across all donors, roughly uniform sequencing depth was an assumption of the presence/absence analyses.

PCR was performed using 60 Vbeta and 13 Jbeta primers. The method was immunoSEQ multiplex PCR; TCRdb's version includes in-frame clones alone and lacks a portion of them. The sample records around 180,000 clones, about four fifths being singletons. Notes on this clone: Its antigen is still unknown.

This rearrangement joins TRBV9 to TRBJ2-7, with D possibly being TRBD1 (5 bases). The clonotype was recovered from a man younger than 35 in good health and CMV-seronegative. Material: PBMCs. CDR3 bases: TGTGCCAGCGGCCCGACAGATTACGAGCAGTACTTC. Protein sequence: CASGPTDYEQYF.